This is a list of T cell receptor beta chains from one sample in a study of immune heterogeneity within non-small cell lung tumors. TCRdb passed the multiplex PCR reads through MiXCR, listing each CDR3 protein once. The table lists 3,500 to 5,500 distinct CDR3 sequences, about a fifth of them singletons. The specimen was lung tumor tissue. The receptors shown here come from a man aged 70 or older with non-small cell lung cancer. The CDR3 runs from the conserved cysteine through the conserved F or W. Each record gives: clone size, D gene, J gene, V gene, CDR3 DNA, CDR3 protein. A D gene is named only where the DNA matches it firmly. Size tells how often a clone was seen (once, few, many) or the class of an expanded clone, and some rows leave it out.

clone_size: few
d_call: TRBD2
j_call: TRBJ2-3
v_call: TRBV7-2
cdr3_nt: TGTGCCAGCAGCATATTAGCGGGTTCAGATACGCAGTATTTT
cdr3_aa: CASSILAGSDTQYF

clone_size: few
d_call: .
j_call: TRBJ1-1
v_call: TRBV19
cdr3_nt: TGTGCCAGTAGTATAGTAGGGCAAGGGAACACTGAAGCTTTCTTT
cdr3_aa: CASSIVGQGNTEAFF

clone_size: medium-sized
d_call: .
j_call: TRBJ1-1
v_call: TRBV15
cdr3_nt: TGTGCCACCAGCGCTTTCGTTGATGGTATCGACACTGAAGCTTTCTTT
cdr3_aa: CATSAFVDGIDTEAFF

clone_size: few
d_call: .
j_call: TRBJ2-3
v_call: TRBV6-1
cdr3_nt: TGTGCCAGCAGGAGCTTCCTGGGGTTCGCAGATACGCAGTATTTT
cdr3_aa: CASRSFLGFADTQYF

clone_size: .
d_call: TRBD2
j_call: TRBJ2-5
v_call: TRBV11-2
cdr3_nt: TGTGCCAGCAGCTTAGATCTCGCGGGGGGCTGGGAGACCCAGTACTTC
cdr3_aa: CASSLDLAGGWETQYF

clone_size: few
d_call: .
j_call: TRBJ1-3
v_call: TRBV12-3/TRBV12-4
cdr3_nt: TGTGCCAGCAGGTCCAGGGATCTGGCTGGAAACACCATATATTTT
cdr3_aa: CASRSRDLAGNTIYF

clone_size: .
d_call: .
j_call: TRBJ2-3
v_call: TRBV11-2
cdr3_nt: TGTGCCAGCAGCTTCGCTGCGGCAGTGGCAGATACGCAGTATTTT
cdr3_aa: CASSFAAAVADTQYF

clone_size: .
d_call: TRBD2
j_call: TRBJ2-7
v_call: TRBV18
cdr3_nt: TGTGCCAGCTCAGCCGGACTAGCGTCATCCTACGAGCAGTACTTC
cdr3_aa: CASSAGLASSYEQYF

clone_size: medium-sized
d_call: TRBD1
j_call: TRBJ2-7
v_call: TRBV11-2
cdr3_nt: TGTGCCAGCAGCACCCGATCCCGGGACAGGGCCAACGAGCAGTACTTC
cdr3_aa: CASSTRSRDRANEQYF

clone_size: medium-sized
d_call: .
j_call: TRBJ1-1
v_call: TRBV27
cdr3_nt: TGCTCCACCACGGACAGAGCGAACACTGAAGCTTTCTTT
cdr3_aa: CSTTDRANTEAFF

clone_size: medium-sized
d_call: TRBD2
j_call: TRBJ2-1
v_call: TRBV2
cdr3_nt: TGTGCCAGCACTCCGGGCTTAGCGGGAGTTGAGCAGTTCTTC
cdr3_aa: CASTPGLAGVEQFF

clone_size: .
d_call: .
j_call: TRBJ2-3
v_call: TRBV24-1
cdr3_nt: TGTGCCCCCCCAGGACCCTGTCGGACAGATACGCAGTATTTT
cdr3_aa: CAPPGPCRTDTQYF

clone_size: medium-sized
d_call: .
j_call: TRBJ2-2
v_call: TRBV11-2
cdr3_nt: TGTGCCAGCAGCAGTATGGCAGGTCGCAACACCGGGGAGCTGTTTTTT
cdr3_aa: CASSSMAGRNTGELFF

clone_size: medium-sized
d_call: .
j_call: TRBJ2-2
v_call: TRBV29-1
cdr3_nt: TGCAGCGTTTTACCCAGGGCGAACACCGGGGAGCTGTTTTTT
cdr3_aa: CSVLPRANTGELFF

clone_size: medium-sized
d_call: .
j_call: TRBJ1-2
v_call: TRBV6-1
cdr3_nt: TGTGCCAGCAGCCGATTCGAGGACTATGGCTACACCTTC
cdr3_aa: CASSRFEDYGYTF

clone_size: medium-sized
d_call: TRBD2
j_call: TRBJ2-1
v_call: TRBV18
cdr3_nt: TGTGCCAGCTCACCACCAGCGGGGATACCGTTCTTC
cdr3_aa: CASSPPAGIPFF

clone_size: medium-sized
d_call: TRBD1
j_call: TRBJ2-7
v_call: TRBV27
cdr3_nt: TGTGCCAGCAGTTCCCTAACGGACAGGGTCTACGAGCAGTACTTC
cdr3_aa: CASSSLTDRVYEQYF

clone_size: few
d_call: TRBD2
j_call: TRBJ2-2
v_call: TRBV7-3
cdr3_nt: TGTGCCAGCAGCTCCGTAGGGCGGGGGGCTTACACCGGGGAGCTGTTTTTT
cdr3_aa: CASSSVGRGAYTGELFF

clone_size: few
d_call: TRBD1
j_call: TRBJ1-3
v_call: TRBV4-1
cdr3_nt: TGCGCCAGCAGCCAAGTAAGGCCGGGGACAGCGGGAAACACCATATATTTT
cdr3_aa: CASSQVRPGTAGNTIYF

clone_size: medium-sized
d_call: TRBD2
j_call: TRBJ2-7
v_call: TRBV20-1
cdr3_nt: TGCAGTGCTAGTGTGAGCGGGACTTACGAGCAGTACTTC
cdr3_aa: CSASVSGTYEQYF

clone_size: large
d_call: TRBD1
j_call: TRBJ2-7
v_call: TRBV10-3
cdr3_nt: TGTGCCATCGCTATGACGGGGACAGACACTCGAGAGCAGTACTTC
cdr3_aa: CAIAMTGTDTREQYF

clone_size: .
d_call: .
j_call: TRBJ2-5
v_call: TRBV27
cdr3_nt: TGTGCCAACAGTTTTTGGGGACGCCGCCAAGAGACCCAGTACTTC
cdr3_aa: CANSFWGRRQETQYF

clone_size: medium-sized
d_call: TRBD1
j_call: TRBJ1-2
v_call: TRBV27
cdr3_nt: TGTGCCAGCAGTTTATCGTGGCCAGGGGGGAAATACACCTTC
cdr3_aa: CASSLSWPGGKYTF

clone_size: few
d_call: TRBD2
j_call: TRBJ2-5
v_call: TRBV4-1
cdr3_nt: TGCGCCAGCAGCATCGCCCACGCAGCGGGGCAAGAGACCCAGTACTTC
cdr3_aa: CASSIAHAAGQETQYF

clone_size: .
d_call: TRBD2
j_call: TRBJ2-3
v_call: TRBV5-1
cdr3_nt: TGCGCCAGCAGCTTGGGTAGCGGGGGGCGCACAGATACGCAGTATTTT
cdr3_aa: CASSLGSGGRTDTQYF

clone_size: medium-sized
d_call: .
j_call: TRBJ2-1
v_call: TRBV12-3/TRBV12-4
cdr3_nt: TGTGCCACCAGTCTAGCGTACTACAATGAGCAGTTCTTC
cdr3_aa: CATSLAYYNEQFF

clone_size: .
d_call: TRBD2
j_call: TRBJ2-1
v_call: TRBV20-1
cdr3_nt: TGCAGTGCTTCAGGGTCGCGGGGGGCATACAATGAGCAGTTCTTC
cdr3_aa: CSASGSRGAYNEQFF

clone_size: medium-sized
d_call: .
j_call: TRBJ1-1
v_call: TRBV19
cdr3_nt: TGTGCCAGTAGTACTGGGACGGACACTGAAGCTTTCTTT
cdr3_aa: CASSTGTDTEAFF

clone_size: .
d_call: .
j_call: TRBJ2-3
v_call: TRBV10-3
cdr3_nt: TGTGCCACCATGGACCACACAGATACGCAGTATTTT
cdr3_aa: CATMDHTDTQYF

clone_size: .
d_call: TRBD1
j_call: TRBJ2-7
v_call: TRBV7-9
cdr3_nt: TGTGCCAGCAGCTGGGGAGACAGGGGGCACGGCGATCAGTACTTC
cdr3_aa: CASSWGDRGHGDQYF

clone_size: medium-sized
d_call: TRBD1
j_call: TRBJ1-2
v_call: TRBV5-4
cdr3_nt: TGTGCCAGCAGGCGGGACAGGGGGCGGATCTATGGCTACACCTTC
cdr3_aa: CASRRDRGRIYGYTF

clone_size: .
d_call: .
j_call: TRBJ2-1
v_call: TRBV7-7
cdr3_nt: TGTGCTAGCAGCTCGGGACCGACCCCGGGAGATAATGAGCAGTTCTTC
cdr3_aa: CASSSGPTPGDNEQFF

clone_size: medium-sized
d_call: .
j_call: TRBJ1-2
v_call: TRBV6-6
cdr3_nt: TGTGCCAGCAGTTACTCTGGATATGGCTACACCTTC
cdr3_aa: CASSYSGYGYTF